This TCR beta chain is from a study of blood T cell repertoires in COVID-19. Across the study: In each case, the material was cDNA or gDNA derived from T cells, B-cell-depleted T cells, or PBMCs.

In the source study's methods: The authors estimated nucleated cell counts from reference gene primer amplification. Profiling relied on immunoSEQ multiplex PCR, and the TCRdb table lists in-frame clones only, not all of them. Clone size and V and J calls were adopted from that table, with D and trimming inferred from the DNA. The sample yields some 150,000 clones, around 90% seen once. Germline CDR1 reads SGHRS; CDR2 reads YFSETQ. The V and J ends lost 4 bases and 1 base, in that order; junction bases with no gene match: 7. This CDR3 region has 16 residues. The rearrangement uses TRBV5-1 and TRBJ1-1; 10 nucleotides line up with TRBD1. Sequenced: peripheral blood. The clonotype comes from an older woman with acute or convalescent COVID-19. CDR3 DNA sequence: TGCGCCAGCAGCCTGACAGGGGGCGCGGGGAACACTGAAGCTTTCTTT. As protein: CASSLTGGAGNTEAFF.